A single sample is the source of the 6 T cell receptor beta chains below, sequenced in a study of cytomegalovirus exposure and HLA in healthy donors. The study ran its PCR with 60 Vbeta and 13 Jbeta primers. Sequencing used immunoSEQ multiplex PCR; TCRdb keeps in-frame clones, though not all of them. In total, the table holds approximately 50,000 clones. Specimen: PBMCs. Receptors were obtained from a female donor in good health and CMV-seronegative.

The chain links TRBV4-2 to TRBJ1-2, with D perhaps matching TRBD1 (5 bases). This CDR3 region has 15 residues. V was trimmed by 3 bases and J by 2 bases, leaving 13 bases between them. Germline assignment: CDR1 LGHNA and CDR2 YNFKEQ. CDR3 nucleotides: TGTGCCAGCAGCCAGGGGGACTCCCAAAACTATGGCTACACCTTC. Residues: CASSQGDSQNYGYTF.

The V and J genes are TRBV30 and TRBJ1-2; D remains ambiguous. This CDR3 comprises 12 residues. CDR1 and CDR2 (germline): GTSNPN, SVGIG (reference sequence). V was trimmed by 4 bases and J by 5 bases, leaving 11 bases between them. The CDR3 nucleotides read TGTGCCTGGAAGGCGGGCGGGTATGGCTACACCTTC. This gives the protein CAWKAGGYGYTF.

CDR3 coding DNA: TGTGCCAGCAGCGTAGAACTCGTGGATACGCAGTATTTT. Translation: CASSVELVDTQYF. The rearrangement links TRBV9 to TRBJ2-3; D ambiguous. The CDR3 totals 13 residues. Looked up from germline, CDR1 is SGDLS and CDR2 is YYNGEE. V was trimmed by 0 bases and J by 6 bases, leaving 8 bases between them.

The rearrangement links TRBV30 to TRBJ2-7; the D gene is possibly TRBD2 (5 bases). CDR3 length equals 18 residues. The germline V and J ends were trimmed by 4 bases and 2 bases, with 27 bases remaining between them. Germline V gene data show CDR1 as GTSNPN and CDR2 as SVGIG (reference sequence). The CDR3 loop reads CAWTGRRGIEGRAYEQYF. CDR3 DNA sequence: TGTGCCTGGACTGGACGCCGAGGTATCGAGGGCCGAGCCTACGAGCAGTACTTC. Full variable domain (missing parts from reference TRBV30 and TRBJ2-7): SQTIHQWPATLVQPVGSPLSLECTVEGTSNPNLYWYRQAAGRGLQLLFYSVGIGQISSEVPQNLSASRPQDRQFILSSKKLLLSDSGFYLCAWTGRRGIEGRAYEQYFGPGTRLTVT.

The V call is TRBV9, the J call TRBJ2-1, with 7 nucleotides matching TRBD2. Trimming cost V 4 bases and J 8 bases; bases outside gene matches: 6. CDR3 length: 13 residues. In germline, CDR1 is SGDLS, CDR2 YYNGEE. CDR3 in amino acids: CASSLTSLDEQFF. The DNA of the CDR3 is TGTGCCAGCAGCCTGACTAGCTTGGATGAGCAGTTCTTC.

In the case of this clone: At one end, the junction sequence differs from germline, possibly due to a read error. The rearrangement joins TRBV30 to TRBJ1-5, with D possibly being TRBD1 (6 bases). CDR1 GTSNPN and CDR2 SVGIG come from the germline V gene (reference sequence). This CDR3 has 15 amino acids. The CDR3 is CAGSVGGVGDQPQHF. Here the CDR3 DNA reads TGTGCCGGGAGTGTAGGGGGGGTGGGCGATCAGCCCCAGCATTTT.